These 32 T cell receptor beta chains were sequenced from one sample in a study of T cells in Graves' hyperthyroidism and ophthalmopathy. TCR beta CDR3 regions were amplified from RNA transcripts. A set of HTBI primers served as the primers for a first-round RT-PCR of the TCR CDR3. TCRdb fed the multiplex PCR reads into MiXCR, producing one record per CDR3 protein. The table lists about 610,000 distinct CDR3 sequences, around 42% of them singletons, with about 7.8% in the top ten. The sample was peripheral blood or thyroid tissue (not recorded which). The receptors derive from a young woman with Graves' hyperthyroidism.

This clonotype was detected many times. The genes are TRBV27 and TRBJ2-7; 9 positions match TRBD2. This CDR3 comprises 14 residues. The V segment lost 10 bases and the J segment 0 bases; nucleotides outside the gene matches: 7. Germline-derived CDR1 and CDR2 are MNHEY and SMNVEV (reference sequence). CDR3 loop: CAIRLAVSSYEQYF. The CDR3 bases are TGTGCCATCCGACTAGCGGTTAGCTCCTACGAGCAGTACTTC.

The table lists this clonotype with a few counts. The V call is TRBV18, the J call TRBJ1-1; D remains ambiguous. The V gene's germline CDR1 is KGHSH and CDR2 LQKENI. The CDR3 runs 14 residues. V gave up 0 bases and J gave up 1 base, with 6 bases separating them. CDR3 coding DNA: TGTGCCAGCTCACCACCGAGACAGAACACTGAAGCTTTCTTT. This encodes CASSPPRQNTEAFF. The whole variable domain, filled in from reference TRBV18 and TRBJ1-1, reads NAGVMQNPRHLVRRRGQEARLRCSPMKGHSHVYWYRQLPEEGLKFMVYLQKENIIDESGMPKERFSAEFPKEGPSILRIQQVVRGDSAAYFCASSPPRQNTEAFFGQGTRLTVV.

This chain uses TRBV4-1 with TRBJ2-1; D might be TRBD1 (5 bases). The CDR3 runs 17 residues. CDR1 is MGHRA, CDR2 YSYEKL, per germline. The germline V and J ends were trimmed by 0 bases and 3 bases, with 15 bases remaining between them. For the CDR3, the DNA is TGCGCCAGCAGCCAAGAGGAATCCGGACATATCTACAATGAGCAGTTCTTC. Translation gives CASSQEESGHIYNEQFF.

This clonotype was counted a few times. The gene calls are TRBV27 and TRBJ2-7; D ambiguous. The V and J ends lost 3 bases and 0 bases respectively, with 12 bases between them. Per the germline V gene, CDR1 is MNHEY and CDR2 is SMNVEV (reference sequence). The CDR3 totals 15 residues. The CDR3 sequence: CASSFVSASSYEQYF. CDR3 coding DNA: TGTGCCAGCAGTTTTGTCTCAGCTAGCTCCTACGAGCAGTACTTC.

This clonotype occurred many times. V is TRBV4-2 and J is TRBJ2-5, with a weak D call TRBD2 (6 bases). This CDR3 has 14 residues. The germline V and J ends were trimmed by 0 bases and 5 bases, with 10 bases remaining between them. Germline-derived CDR1 and CDR2 are LGHNA and YNFKEQ. This CDR3 is CASSQDRERETQYF. CDR3 nucleotide sequence: TGTGCCAGCAGCCAAGACCGGGAGCGGGAGACCCAGTACTTC.

The chain carries TRBV29-1 and TRBJ2-7; TRBD1 matches at 7 bases. The CDR3 is 13 amino acids. J was trimmed by 5 bases and V by 3 bases; bases with no gene match: 7. CDR1 and CDR2 from the germline V gene are SQVTM and ANQGSEA. CDR3 nucleotides: TGCAGCGTTGAGGGCAGGGGGAACAACGAGCAGTACTTC. Amino acid sequence: CSVEGRGNNEQYF.

The genes are TRBV29-1 and TRBJ2-7, with 7 bases that match TRBD2. V was clipped by 8 bases and J by 6 bases; unmatched bases: 16. Germline CDR1 reads SQVTM; CDR2 reads ANQGSEA. The CDR3 extends over 14 amino acids. The CDR3 sequence is CSLTFRTSLSEQYF. CDR3 sequence (DNA): TGCAGCTTAACGTTCAGGACTAGTCTCTCCGAGCAGTACTTC.

The J gene is TRBJ2-5, the V gene TRBV2; 9 bases agree with TRBD1. V lost 6 bases, J lost 7 bases, and 6 bases stayed unmatched. Germline-derived CDR1 and CDR2 are SNHLY and FYNNEI. This CDR3 comprises 13 residues. The CDR3, as DNA: TGTGCCAGCAGCCAGGACAGGGGTGGGACCCAGTACTTC. Translation: CASSQDRGGTQYF.

The sample holds many counts of this clonotype. The chain joins TRBV19 to TRBJ2-2; 9 nucleotides agree with TRBD1. Germline trimming cut 8 bases from V and 4 bases from J; bases unmatched to any gene: 2. Germline loops: CDR1 LNHDA, CDR2 SQIVND (reference sequence). This CDR3 region has 13 residues. The DNA of the CDR3 is TGTGCCAGTCAACAGGGGGCCACCGGGGAGCTGTTTTTT. It yields the protein CASQQGATGELFF.

The V call is TRBV10-3, the J call TRBJ2-3; the match to TRBD2 covers 9 bases. The CDR3 spans 16 residues. The germline V gene encodes CDR1 ENHRY and CDR2 SYGVKD. The V gene end was trimmed by 2 bases and the J gene end by 0 bases; junction bases not matched to a gene: 3. The CDR3 coding sequence is TGTGCCATCAGTGAGGGCACTAGCGGGAGCACAGATACGCAGTATTTT. Translated: CAISEGTSGSTDTQYF.

The chain is built from TRBV7-3 and TRBJ2-2; 10 nucleotides match TRBD2. The V segment lost 6 bases and the J segment 6 bases; nucleotides outside the gene matches: 7. This CDR3 spans 15 amino acids. Germline V gene data show CDR1 as SGHTA and CDR2 as FQGTGA. The CDR3 nucleotides read TGTGCCAGCAGTGACACTAGCGGGGAGTCCGGGGAGCTGTTTTTT. Its protein product is CASSDTSGESGELFF. Supplemented by reference TRBV7-3 and TRBJ2-2, the full variable domain reads GAGVSQTPSNKVTEKGKYVELRCDPISGHTALYWYRQSLGQGPEFLIYFQGTGAADDSGLPNDRFFAVRPEGSVSTLKIQRTERGDSAVYLCASSDTSGESGELFFGEGSRLTVL.

This clonotype was detected many times. This chain connects TRBV19 to TRBJ1-5; the D gene is possibly TRBD1 (5 bases). The germline CDR1 and CDR2 sequences are LNHDA and SQIVND (reference sequence). The CDR3 spans 15 residues. The V end lost 5 bases, the J end lost 6 bases, and 17 bases lay between the germline ends. The CDR3 protein is CASSSRGAHRQPQHF. The CDR3 DNA is TGTGCCAGTAGTTCCCGCGGGGCTCATCGTCAGCCCCAGCATTTT.

This clonotype was detected ten times or more. The V and J genes are TRBV6-5 and TRBJ2-7; the D gene could be TRBD1 or TRBD2 (7 bases each). Germline V gene lookup returns CDR1 MNHEY and CDR2 SVGAGI. V lost 2 bases and J lost 3, with 11 bases in between. This CDR3 comprises 14 residues. The CDR3: CASSYGRGGYEQYF. In DNA, the CDR3 is TGTGCCAGCAGTTACGGCAGGGGGGGCTACGAGCAGTACTTC.

This clonotype was recorded at least ten times. V usage is TRBV20-1 and J usage is TRBJ2-7, with TRBD1 matching over 8 bases. This CDR3 spans 15 amino acids. Losses at the gene ends were 3 bases for V and 3 bases for J; bases not matched to a gene: 10. Germline V gene data show CDR1 as DFQATT and CDR2 as SNEGSKA (reference sequence). The CDR3 reads CSASPTGTGSYEQYF. The CDR3 DNA follows: TGCAGTGCTAGCCCTACCGGGACAGGAAGCTACGAGCAGTACTTC.

There are a few counts of this clonotype. This chain joins TRBV20-1 and TRBJ2-1; D may be TRBD1 or TRBD2 (5 bases each). Germline V gene sequence: CDR1 DFQATT, CDR2 SNEGSKA (reference sequence). V was pared by 3 bases and J by 9 bases, with 18 bases between. The CDR3 spans 14 residues. In nucleotides, the CDR3 is TGCAGTGCTAGTACCGGGACGGTTGGTAGTGAGCAGTTCTTC. Amino acid sequence: CSASTGTVGSEQFF.

This clonotype has a count of ten or more. V is TRBV7-9 and J is TRBJ1-4; no firm D call. The V end lost 1 base, the J end lost 3 bases, and 9 bases lay between the germline ends. Germline-derived CDR1 and CDR2 are SEHNR and FQNEAQ (reference sequence). The CDR3 consists of 15 residues. CDR3 in DNA: TGTGCCAGCAGCTTAGAACGACGGTCTAATGAAAAACTGTTTTTT. This gives the protein CASSLERRSNEKLFF.

Ten or more counts support this clonotype. The chain couples TRBV7-2 to TRBJ1-1; D unclear. With 1 base removed from V and 4 bases from J, the gap between germline ends came to 10 bases. Germline CDR1 and CDR2: SGHTA and FQGNSA. This CDR3 is 14 amino acids long. The CDR3 sequence is CASSLGLGSTEAFF. CDR3 in DNA: TGTGCCAGCAGCTTAGGTTTGGGGAGCACTGAAGCTTTCTTT.

This clonotype appeared once. This chain connects TRBV10-1 to TRBJ2-5, with D maybe TRBD2 (6 bases). This CDR3 has 18 amino acids. Germline loops: CDR1 WNHNN, CDR2 SYGVQD (reference sequence). Trimming took off 0 bases at V and 2 bases at J, with 19 bases between the two ends. As DNA, the CDR3 is TGCGCCAGCAGTGAGTCTGGCAGGGACCTGGGACTGCAAGAGACCCAGTACTTC. It codes for CASSESGRDLGLQETQYF.

This clonotype has ten or more counts. The chain couples TRBV25-1 to TRBJ1-1; the D is unclear. Germline CDR1 is MGHDK and CDR2 is SYGVNS. The CDR3 is made up of 12 amino acids. V shed 7 bases and J shed 1 base, with 7 bases lying between them. This CDR3 reads CASKTGNTEAFF. The CDR3 bases are TGTGCCAGCAAAACCGGGAACACTGAAGCTTTCTTT.

This clonotype was detected ten times or more. The CDR3 region is CSANLRRSERETQYF. CDR3 DNA: TGCAGTGCTAACCTCAGAAGGTCAGAACGAGAGACCCAGTACTTC. The chain couples TRBV20-1 to TRBJ2-5, with unresolved D. Germline CDR1 DFQATT, CDR2 SNEGSKA (reference sequence). V shed 4 bases and J shed 4 bases, with 19 bases lying between them. The CDR3 extends over 15 amino acids.

Notes on this clonotype: This could be a read error, since a much larger clone is one nucleotide away. This rearrangement joins TRBV28 to TRBJ2-5; maybe TRBD2 (5 bases). Trimming cost V 6 bases and J 5 bases, with 22 bases left between them. The CDR3 extends over 16 amino acids. The germline CDR1 and CDR2 sequences are MDHEN and SYDVKM. CDR3: CASSQDFKTSPETQYF. DNA for the CDR3: TGTGCCAGCAGCCAAGATTTCAAAACTAGTCCTGAGACCCAGTACTTC.

At least ten counts were recorded for this clonotype. The chain is built from TRBV7-9 and TRBJ1-5; 7 positions agree with TRBD1. The CDR3 spans 17 residues. Trimming cost V 3 bases and J 5 bases; bases outside gene matches: 13. Germline CDR1 is SEHNR and CDR2 is FQNEAQ (reference sequence). CDR3 sequence: CASSLYRGVQQDQPQHF. Here the CDR3 DNA reads TGTGCCAGCAGCTTGTACAGGGGTGTCCAGCAAGATCAGCCCCAGCATTTT.

The V and J genes are TRBV27 and TRBJ2-7; 8 bases are shared with TRBD1. J gave up 3 bases and V 6 bases, and 7 bases lay outside the gene matches. From germline, CDR1 is MNHEY and CDR2 SMNVEV (reference sequence). This CDR3 region has 14 residues. CDR3 nucleotides: TGTGCCAGCAGCCTCCGGACAGGGATCTACGAGCAGTACTTC. Translating it yields CASSLRTGIYEQYF.

The chain uses TRBV11-1 and TRBJ2-2; D call uncertain. Germline lookup yields CDR1 SGHAT and CDR2 FQDESV (reference sequence). CDR3 length: 14 residues. Trimming cost V 4 bases and J 13 bases, with 19 bases left between them. Here the CDR3 reads CASSSGGSRLRLFF. The CDR3 DNA reads TGTGCCAGCAGCTCAGGTGGAAGCCGGCTGAGGCTGTTTTTT.

This clonotype has ten or more counts. The rearrangement uses TRBV7-9 and TRBJ2-5; D remains unclear. The V gene lost 6 bases and the J gene lost 4 bases, with 18 bases spanning the gap. Per germline, CDR1 SEHNR and CDR2 FQNEAQ (reference sequence). This CDR3 comprises 15 residues. This CDR3 is CASRFRPGRGETQYF. The CDR3 coding sequence is TGTGCCAGCAGGTTCCGCCCGGGTCGAGGAGAGACCCAGTACTTC.

On this clonotype itself: The conserved phenylalanine or tryptophan normally closing the CDR3 is absent here, so this likely arose from a read error. CDR3 amino acids: CASSSLSAGTGGETQYL. The CDR3 DNA is TGTGCCAGCAGCTCGCTAAGCGCCGGGACAGGCGGAGAGACCCAGTACCTC. The gene calls are TRBV7-2 and TRBJ2-5; 8 bases line up with TRBD1. Losses at the gene ends were 4 bases for V and 4 bases for J; bases not matched to a gene: 14. This CDR3 comprises 17 residues. Germline V gene lookup returns CDR1 SGHTA and CDR2 FQGNSA.

This chain connects TRBV5-1 to TRBJ1-4, with a possible D match to TRBD1 (5 bases). Germline values: CDR1 SGHRS, CDR2 YFSETQ. V lost 4 bases to trimming and J lost 0 bases, with 28 bases between them. The CDR3 totals 21 residues. As DNA, the CDR3 is TGCGCCAGCAGCCCTGTTTACTCTGGGGCCAACACGGCGGCAACTAATGAAAAACTGTTTTTT. Translation: CASSPVYSGANTAATNEKLFF.

The chain has TRBV7-9 and TRBJ2-3; D may match TRBD1 or TRBD2 (5 bases each). In germline, CDR1 is SEHNR, CDR2 FQNEAQ (reference sequence). There are 13 residues in the CDR3. V lost 5 bases to trimming and J lost 7 bases, with 13 bases between them. CDR3 in amino acids: CASSRDAANTQYF. CDR3 bases: TGTGCCAGCAGCAGGGACGCCGCCAATACGCAGTATTTT.

This clonotype was counted only a few times. The chain links TRBV7-8 to TRBJ2-2; D not certain. This CDR3 contains 14 residues. Between the trimmed V and J ends, which lost 1 base and 4 bases, there was a span of 7 bases. From germline, CDR1 is SGHVS and CDR2 FQNEAQ. This chain's CDR3 is CASSLVQSTGELFF. The CDR3 DNA is TGTGCCAGCAGCTTAGTACAGTCCACCGGGGAGCTGTTTTTT.

V usage is TRBV12-5 and J usage is TRBJ1-2; a weak D match, TRBD1 (6 bases). From germline, CDR1 is LGHNT and CDR2 FRNRAP. This CDR3 comprises 15 residues. V was shortened by 3 bases and J by 2 bases, with 13 bases between the two germline ends. The CDR3 loop is CASGFAAGENYGYTF. The CDR3 DNA reads TGTGCTAGTGGTTTTGCGGCAGGGGAAAACTATGGCTACACCTTC.

This CDR3 reads CASSRGQGATNEKLFF. The CDR3 DNA sequence: TGTGCCAGCAGCAGGGGACAGGGAGCAACTAATGAAAAACTGTTTTTT. This sequence joins TRBV7-9 and TRBJ1-4; 9 nucleotides align to TRBD1. The CDR3 runs to 16 residues. Germline V gene sequence: CDR1 SEHNR, CDR2 FQNEAQ (reference sequence). Germline trimming cut 5 bases from V and 0 bases from J; bases unmatched to any gene: 4.

The sample holds many counts of this clonotype. The genes are TRBV6-1 and TRBJ1-4; possibly TRBD1 for D (6 bases). The CDR3 is 16 residues long. The V gene's germline CDR1 is MNHNS and CDR2 SASEGT. The ends were cut back, 6 bases at V and 0 bases at J, with 14 bases in the middle. The CDR3 DNA is TGTGCCAGCAGCGAGGGGGATGTCGCAACTAATGAAAAACTGTTTTTT. Its translation: CASSEGDVATNEKLFF.